Listed below are T cell receptor beta chains from one sample, sequenced in a study of identifying expanded T cells in peripheral blood. Assay: immunoSEQ multiplex PCR; the TCRdb copy retains only in-frame clones and omits some. The sample includes around 60,000 clones, roughly four fifths of them seen just once. The sequenced material came from blood. The receptor set was obtained from a person between 18 and 75 years old in good health. Both conserved end residues are part of each CDR3. The D gene is left open where the match is weak. Clone size is shown for a subset of rows, as once, few, many or a class of expanded clone.

clone_size | d_call | j_call | v_call | cdr3_nt | cdr3_aa
. | . | TRBJ1-5 | TRBV6-1 | TGTGCCAGCAGTGAAGGTACCTATAGCAATCAGCCCCAGCATTTT | CASSEGTYSNQPQHF
. | . | TRBJ2-1 | TRBV19 | TGTGCCAGTAGCCCAGGGATAGGCCTTTCCTCCTACAATGAGCAGTTCTTC | CASSPGIGLSSYNEQFF
. | TRBD1 | TRBJ1-1 | TRBV27 | TGTGCCAGCAGTTTACAGGGGGCGAACACTGAAGCTTTCTTT | CASSLQGANTEAFF
few | . | TRBJ1-2 | TRBV20-1 | TGCAGTGCTAGCTATGGCTACACCTTC | CSASYGYTF
. | . | TRBJ2-1 | TRBV7-9 | TGTGCCAGCAGCTTAGGTGGGCAGGTGAATGAGCAGTTCTTC | CASSLGGQVNEQFF
. | TRBD1 | TRBJ1-1 | TRBV7-9 | TGTGCCAGCGTGGGGGACAGGACCAACACTGAAGCTTTCTTT | CASVGDRTNTEAFF
. | . | TRBJ1-1 | TRBV10-3 | TGTGCCATCAGTGACCCGCTAGGGAGAAAGAACACTGAAGCTTTCTTT | CAISDPLGRKNTEAFF
. | . | TRBJ1-3 | TRBV5-1 | TGCGCCAGCAGCTCTGGACTTCCGAGCTCTGGAAACACCATATATTTT | CASSSGLPSSGNTIYF
once | TRBD1 | TRBJ2-3 | TRBV18 | TGTGCCAGCTCACCCCCGGGACAGGGGAGTTTAGATACGCAGTATTTT | CASSPPGQGSLDTQYF
. | TRBD1 | TRBJ1-5 | TRBV7-2 | TGTGCCAGCAGCTTAGGAGGACAGGGGTTTCGGAATCAGCCCCAGCATTTT | CASSLGGQGFRNQPQHF
. | TRBD1 | TRBJ1-1 | TRBV5-4 | TGTGCCAGCAGCCAGGGACAGTTGAACACTGAAGCTTTCTTT | CASSQGQLNTEAFF
. | . | TRBJ2-3 | TRBV5-1 | TGCGCCAGCAGCCCAGGGGCTCCGGGCACAGATACGCAGTATTTT | CASSPGAPGTDTQYF
. | TRBD2 | TRBJ2-5 | TRBV7-2 | TGTGCCAGCACCCCTGGGCTAGCGGGGCGACAGGGAGAGACCCAGTACTTC | CASTPGLAGRQGETQYF
. | TRBD1 | TRBJ1-4 | TRBV6-1 | TGTGCCAGCAGGCCGGGACAGCCCGGAAAACTGTTTTTT | CASRPGQPGKLFF
few | . | TRBJ2-1 | TRBV29-1 | TGCAGCGTTGTAGGTGGCAATGAGCAGTTCTTC | CSVVGGNEQFF
. | . | TRBJ1-2 | TRBV7-2 | TGTGCCAGCAGCCGGACCGGGGGGGGCTACACCTTC | CASSRTGGGYTF
. | . | TRBJ2-3 | TRBV28 | TGTGCCACTGCTAGCGGCACAGATACGCAGTATTTT | CATASGTDTQYF
. | . | TRBJ2-7 | TRBV11-3 | TGTGCCAGCAGCTTAGGTCCCCTGCGGGAGCAGTACTTC | CASSLGPLREQYF